This T cell receptor (beta chain) was sequenced for a study of blood T cell repertoires in COVID-19. Study-level information: Acute and convalescent COVID-19 specimens originated in the United States, Italy and Spain.

Germline-derived CDR1 and CDR2 are SEHNR and FQNEAQ (reference sequence). V was clipped by 1 base and J by 7 bases; unmatched bases: 6. The CDR3 is made up of 15 amino acids. In the authors' methods: From reference gene primer amplification, estimates of nucleated cell counts were derived. Sequenced by immunoSEQ multiplex PCR; TCRdb stores in-frame clones only, minus some. V, J and clone size are those of that table, while D and trimming were read from the DNA. The sample has 75,000 to 95,000 clones; 70% to 90% are singletons. Sequences were obtained from peripheral blood. The clonotype comes from a woman aged 55-69 years with COVID-19, enrolled during active disease. The chain has TRBV7-9 and TRBJ1-5, with 8 nucleotides matching TRBD1. The CDR3 sequence: CASSLGQGALQPQHF. DNA of the CDR3: TGTGCCAGCAGCTTAGGTCAGGGGGCCCTACAGCCCCAGCATTTT. Full variable domain (missing parts from reference TRBV7-9 and TRBJ1-5): DTGVSQNPRHKITKRGQNVTFRCDPISEHNRLYWYRQTLGQGPEFLTYFQNEAQLEKSRLLSDRFSAERPKGSFSTLEIQRTEQGDSAMYLCASSLGQGALQPQHFGDGTRLSIL.